This T cell receptor (beta chain) was documented in a study of T cells expressing NK-cell markers. Background on the study: Seven HCMV-seropositive donors and one seronegative donor made up the eight sequenced donors.

Following a re-call of the 5' RACE reads, TCRdb has one entry per CDR3 protein and lacks DNA. This table lists some 600,000 distinct CDR3 sequences. This CDR3 spans 15 amino acids. The germline gives CDR1 DFQATT, CDR2 SNEGSKA (reference sequence). This sequence was found in a man between 18 and 35 years old in good health. The sequenced material came from blood T cells: a sorted CD56 or NKG2C T cell subset, CD4+ or CD8+ T cells, or bulk PBMC T cells (not recorded which). This chain uses TRBV20-1 with TRBJ2-4. CDR3 amino acids: CSASSRLLAKNIQYF.